This T cell receptor beta chain was profiled in a study of blood T cell repertoires in COVID-19. Looking at the study overall: Spain, Italy and the United States supplied samples that represented acute and convalescent COVID-19. PBMCs, B-cell-depleted T cells, or T cells were the source of the cDNA or gDNA that made up the material.

CDR3 length: 17 amino acids. Trimming pared 0 bases from V and 1 base from J, leaving 14 bases between. Germline CDR1 SGDLS, CDR2 YYNGEE. Authors' analysis steps: Amplification from reference gene primers served as the basis for estimated nucleated cell counts. Some clones are missing from TCRdb's copy, which holds only in-frame ones; the method was immunoSEQ multiplex PCR. The V and J calls and clone size come from that table; D and trimming were worked out from the DNA. The sample carries approximately 160,000 clones, roughly four fifths recorded once. Sequenced: peripheral blood. The receptor comes from a man between 65 and 80 years old who had recovered from COVID-19. This chain uses TRBV9 with TRBJ2-1; unclear D gene. The CDR3 protein is CASSVDERYRSYNEQFF. The CDR3 bases are TGTGCCAGCAGCGTAGACGAGCGTTATAGGTCCTACAATGAGCAGTTCTTC.